This T cell receptor beta chain is from a study of regulatory T cells in long-lasting Graves disease. A note on this clonotype: Its specificity is unknown.

The sample's time point: persistent/refractory GD, antithyroid drugs over 5 years with positive TRAb. PBMC-extracted RNA yielded the TCR library. The study's findings and limits: TRBV28, TRBJ1-2 and TRBJ2-5 were segments that persistent disease favored. No thyroid tissue was studied; the work used peripheral blood only. Whereas roughly 1,000 public clonotypes were shared by new patients, persistent patients shared more, at some 2,900.

CDR1 and CDR2 (germline): DFQATT, SNEGSKA (reference sequence). The CDR3 contains 14 residues. The ends were cut back, 1 base at V and 9 bases at J, with 13 bases in the middle. For TCR beta, libraries came from iRepertoire HTBI primers and Arm-PCR of CDR3 regions. TCRdb analysed the multiplex PCR reads with MiXCR anew, one entry per CDR3 protein. The table records about 660,000 distinct CDR3 sequences, around 30% of them present only once. This chain links TRBV20-1 with TRBJ1-6; D ambiguous. The clonotype comes from a female donor with Graves disease. This specimen consisted of peripheral blood mononuclear cells (PBMCs), obtained when the disease was refractory, from a patient treated with antithyroid drugs. CDR3 coding DNA: TGCAGTGCTAGAGGTGCCATGTATGGTTCACCCCTCCACTTT. Translating it yields CSARGAMYGSPLHF.